These 17 T cell receptor beta chains were sequenced from one sample in a study of spatial heterogeneity in lung cancer. Each CDR3 protein gets one entry after TCRdb re-called the 5' RACE reads with MiXCR. The table lists roughly 71,000 distinct CDR3 sequences, 8% to 9% of them singletons. The time point: blood at routine non-recurrence follow-up after resection. The source material was PBMCs, sampled at follow-up. Every receptor here comes from a female donor with early-stage non-small cell lung cancer.

This clonotype was seen at least ten times. The chain recombines TRBV2 with TRBJ2-2; 11 nucleotides agree with TRBD1. Germline V gives CDR1 SNHLY, CDR2 FYNNEI. The ends lost 6 bases at V and 4 bases at J; junction bases unmatched: 4. The CDR3 runs 15 residues. The CDR3 here is CASRGTGGITGELFF. CDR3 DNA sequence: TGTGCCAGCAGAGGGACAGGGGGGATCACCGGGGAGCTGTTTTTT.

This clonotype was counted a few times. The V call is TRBV3-1, the J call TRBJ2-2; D remains unclear. CDR1 is LGHDT, CDR2 YNNKEL, per germline (reference sequence). The V end lost 0 bases, the J end lost 7 bases, and 3 bases lay between the germline ends. The length of the CDR3 is 12 residues. CDR3 region: CASSQEGGELFF. DNA of the CDR3: TGTGCCAGCAGCCAAGAGGGCGGGGAGCTGTTTTTT.

In this sample, this clonotype turned up many times. CDR3 sequence: CSDLTDTDTQYF. The CDR3 nucleotides are TGCAGCGACCTGACAGACACAGATACGCAGTATTTT. The J gene is TRBJ2-3, the V gene TRBV29-1; TRBD1 is a possible D gene (5 bases). CDR1 and CDR2 (germline): SQVTM, ANQGSEA. The CDR3 extends over 12 amino acids. V was shortened by 7 bases and J by 2 bases, with 10 bases between the two germline ends.

This clonotype was found a few times. J is TRBJ1-1 and V is TRBV7-9; maybe TRBD1 (5 bases). The germline gives CDR1 SEHNR, CDR2 FQNEAQ (reference sequence). The CDR3 contains 14 residues. V was trimmed by 5 bases and J by 6 bases, leaving 16 bases between them. The DNA of the CDR3 is TGTGCCAGCAGCCCCTACGGGGCGAAGGCTGAAGCTTTCTTT. Protein: CASSPYGAKAEAFF.

This clonotype came up many times. V is TRBV10-3 and J is TRBJ2-7, with a tentative D call TRBD1 (6 bases). CDR1 is ENHRY, CDR2 SYGVKD, per germline. V lost 6 bases to trimming and J lost 6 bases, with 15 bases between them. This CDR3 comprises 13 residues. The CDR3 is CAIRGSTGPEQYF. CDR3 DNA: TGTGCCATCAGAGGCTCGACAGGCCCCGAGCAGTACTTC.

V and J are TRBV6-5 and TRBJ1-1; D is uncertain. In germline, CDR1 is MNHEY, CDR2 SVGAGI. With 6 bases removed from V and 3 bases from J, the gap between germline ends came to 17 bases. The length of the CDR3 is 15 residues. The CDR3 protein is CASSPIQGRDTEAFF. Written as DNA, the CDR3 is TGTGCCAGCAGCCCAATCCAAGGGAGGGACACTGAAGCTTTCTTT.

This clonotype has at least ten counts. V gene TRBV7-9 combines with J gene TRBJ2-7, with D maybe TRBD2 (5 bases). Germline values: CDR1 SEHNR, CDR2 FQNEAQ (reference sequence). This CDR3 is 12 amino acids long. The ends were cut back, 2 bases at V and 4 bases at J, with 6 bases in the middle. In nucleotides, the CDR3 is TGTGCCAGCAGCTTACCGGGGTACGAGCAGTACTTC. The encoded protein is CASSLPGYEQYF. The entire variable domain, with the rest obtained from reference TRBV7-9 and TRBJ2-7, is as follows: DTGVSQNPRHKITKRGQNVTFRCDPISEHNRLYWYRQTLGQGPEFLTYFQNEAQLEKSRLLSDRFSAERPKGSFSTLEIQRTEQGDSAMYLCASSLPGYEQYFGPGTRLTVT.

There are many counts of this clonotype. CDR3 sequence: CASSLPQGNEQFF. The CDR3 nucleotides read TGTGCCAGCAGTTTGCCCCAGGGGAATGAGCAGTTCTTC. The chain couples TRBV28 to TRBJ2-1; possibly TRBD1 for D (6 bases). The CDR3 is 13 residues long. V shed 3 bases and J shed 7 bases, with 10 bases lying between them. Per the germline V gene, CDR1 is MDHEN and CDR2 is SYDVKM.

V is TRBV27 and J is TRBJ1-2; D is unresolved. Germline-derived CDR1 and CDR2 are MNHEY and SMNVEV (reference sequence). Trimming cost V 6 bases and J 6 bases, with 23 bases left between them. There are 16 residues in the CDR3. The CDR3 bases are TGTGCCAGCAGGCTTCTCAGAGGACCGCCCTCTGATGGCTACACCTTC. It specifies CASRLLRGPPSDGYTF.

This clonotype was seen ten or more times. The chain links TRBV10-3 to TRBJ2-3; tentatively, D is TRBD2 (6 bases). Trimming removed 4 bases at V and 5 bases at J, with 16 bases between. The length of the CDR3 is 15 residues. Germline V gene data show CDR1 as ENHRY and CDR2 as SYGVKD. CDR3 region: CAISGLTSEEDTQYF. The DNA for the CDR3 is TGTGCCATCAGTGGGCTGACTAGTGAGGAAGATACGCAGTATTTT.

This clonotype was counted only a few times. The chain couples TRBV18 to TRBJ2-7; no firm D call. The CDR3 has 14 amino acids. CDR1 and CDR2 (germline): KGHSH, LQKENI. V lost 3 bases, J lost 5 bases, and 14 bases lay in between. CDR3 protein: CASSPLSNGNEQYF. CDR3 nucleotides: TGTGCCAGCTCACCGCTATCGAACGGAAACGAGCAGTACTTC.

This clonotype has a count of ten or more. The chain uses TRBV20-1 and TRBJ1-5; 8 bases map to TRBD1. V lost 3 bases, J lost 2 bases, and 3 bases stayed unmatched. The CDR3 has 14 amino acids. CDR1 and CDR2 from the germline V gene are DFQATT and SNEGSKA (reference sequence). CDR3 coding DNA: TGCAGTGCTAGGGCAGGGGGCGGCAATCAGCCCCAGCATTTT. The encoded protein is CSARAGGGNQPQHF.

This clonotype was recorded at least ten times. This sequence joins TRBV4-1 and TRBJ2-2; possibly TRBD1 or TRBD2 for D (5 bases each). The CDR3 contains 16 residues. Germline V gives CDR1 MGHRA, CDR2 YSYEKL. Trimming took 8 bases from V and 2 from J, leaving 18 bases between them. The DNA of the CDR3 is TGCGCCAGCGGGGCCGAGGGCGGAGAAAACACCGGGGAGCTGTTTTTT. Translation: CASGAEGGENTGELFF.

The chain carries TRBV9 and TRBJ2-7, with 7 bases matching TRBD1. The CDR3 loop spans 14 amino acids. Germline CDR1 reads SGDLS; CDR2 reads YYNGEE. V gave up 0 bases and J gave up 6 bases; unmatched junction bases: 6. The CDR3 here is CASSVEVTGREQYF. Written as DNA, the CDR3 is TGTGCCAGCAGCGTAGAGGTGACAGGGCGCGAGCAGTACTTC. Full variable domain (missing parts from reference TRBV9 and TRBJ2-7): DSGVTQTPKHLITATGQRVTLRCSPRSGDLSVYWYQQSLDQGLQFLIQYYNGEERAKGNILERFSAQQFPDLHSELNLSSLELGDSALYFCASSVEVTGREQYFGPGTRLTVT.

With regard to this clonotype: This may stem from a read error, because a much larger clone lies one nucleotide away. The genes are TRBV2 and TRBJ2-6; TRBD2 matches at 9 bases. The CDR3 consists of 15 residues. Germline CDR1 reads SNHLY; CDR2 reads FYNNEI. CDR3 region: CASSEKVAGANVPTF. In DNA, the CDR3 is TGTGCCAGCAGTGAAAAGGTAGCGGGAGCCAACGTCCCGACTTTC.

This clonotype came up a few times. The V call is TRBV5-5, the J call TRBJ1-1; D is ambiguous. V was clipped by 0 bases and J by 7 bases, with 16 bases between them. The CDR3 contains 15 residues. Germline V gene data show CDR1 as SGHKS and CDR2 as YYEKEE (reference sequence). The CDR3 DNA follows: TGTGCCAGCAGCTTGGTATCTACCACTGACTTTGAAGCTTTCTTT. As protein: CASSLVSTTDFEAFF.

This clonotype was seen at least ten times. The V call is TRBV18, the J call TRBJ2-5; D is perhaps TRBD1 (6 bases). This CDR3 is built from 14 residues. Trimming removed 0 bases from V and 5 bases from J, with 10 bases in between. The V gene's germline CDR1 is KGHSH and CDR2 LQKENI. CDR3 protein: CASSPPVQGETQYF. CDR3 DNA: TGTGCCAGCTCACCACCGGTCCAGGGGGAGACCCAGTACTTC. Variable domain in full (rest from reference TRBV18 and TRBJ2-5): NAGVMQNPRHLVRRRGQEARLRCSPMKGHSHVYWYRQLPEEGLKFMVYLQKENIIDESGMPKERFSAEFPKEGPSILRIQQVVRGDSAAYFCASSPPVQGETQYFGPGTRLLVL.